This is a list of T cell receptor beta chains from one sample in a study of blood T cell repertoires in COVID-19. TCRdb's table, derived via immunoSEQ multiplex PCR, lists solely in-frame clones and lacks some. The repertoire has about 320,000 clones, approximately 91% of them found once; the top ten carry about 5%. Sequenced sample: PBMCs or T cells enriched from blood (not recorded which). These receptors came from a man aged 55 to 69 who had recovered from COVID-19. CDR3s include the opening cysteine and the closing phenylalanine or tryptophan. A D gene is named only where the DNA matches it firmly. Size tells how often a clone was seen (once, few, many) or the class of an expanded clone, and some rows leave it out.

J,size,D,V,CDR3,DNA
TRBJ1-5,.,TRBD1,TRBV30,CAWSRQGNQPQHF,TGTGCCTGGAGTCGACAGGGAAATCAGCCCCAGCATTTT
TRBJ2-7,.,.,TRBV11-2,CASSTSTVPYEQYF,.
TRBJ1-2,.,TRBD1,TRBV7-9,CASSLGQGAWTGTF,TGTGCCAGCAGCTTAGGGCAGGGGGCCTGGACGGGCACCTTC
TRBJ2-2,.,TRBD2,TRBV28,CASSKAGTRGTGELFF,TGTGCCAGCAGTAAGGCCGGGACTAGAGGCACCGGGGAGCTGTTTTTT
TRBJ2-2,.,.,TRBV2,CASSVGSSGELFF,TGTGCCAGCAGTGTAGGGAGCTCCGGGGAGCTGTTTTTT
TRBJ1-3,.,TRBD1,TRBV7-9,CASSSDRAGNTIYF,TGTGCCAGCAGCTCCGACAGGGCTGGAAACACCATATATTTT
TRBJ2-2,few,.,TRBV5-4,CASRKGNTGTGELFF,TGTGCCAGCAGAAAGGGGAATACGGGCACCGGGGAGCTGTTTTTT
TRBJ1-1,.,.,TRBV5-1,CASSLVGAGNTEAFF,TGCGCCAGCAGCTTGGTGGGGGCCGGGAACACTGAAGCTTTCTTT
TRBJ1-2,.,.,TRBV7-8,CASSSSRFLHGYTF,TGTGCCAGCAGCTCCTCGAGATTTCTACATGGCTACACCTTC
TRBJ1-5,once,TRBD1,TRBV24-1,CATSDPGQGQPQHF,TGTGCCACCAGTGACCCGGGACAGGGGCAGCCCCAGCATTTT
TRBJ2-7,.,TRBD2,TRBV28,CASSSAPGLAPYEQYF,TGTGCCAGCAGTAGCGCCCCGGGACTAGCCCCCTACGAGCAGTACTTC
TRBJ2-1,.,TRBD1,TRBV5-1,CASSISGTGPDEQFF,TGCGCCAGCAGCATCTCCGGGACAGGGCCCGATGAGCAGTTCTTC
TRBJ2-2,.,TRBD2,TRBV7-3,CASSSGSPTGELFF,TGTGCCAGCAGTAGCGGGAGCCCCACCGGGGAGCTGTTTTTT
TRBJ2-7,.,.,TRBV7-9,CASSPRDIYEQYF,TGTGCCAGCAGCCCCCGGGACATCTACGAGCAGTACTTC
TRBJ2-2,.,TRBD2,TRBV5-4,CASSAPGLAAVTGELFF,TGTGCCAGCAGCGCACCGGGACTAGCAGCAGTCACCGGGGAGCTGTTTTTT
TRBJ2-1,.,TRBD2,TRBV7-3,CASSLGLAGGGNEQFF,TGTGCCAGCAGCCTAGGACTAGCGGGAGGTGGCAATGAGCAGTTCTTC
TRBJ1-1,.,.,TRBV4-1,CASSHTFGPNTEAFF,TGCGCCAGCAGCCATACATTTGGGCCGAACACTGAAGCTTTCTTT
TRBJ1-1,once,.,TRBV29-1,CSVEVILNTEAFF,TGCAGCGTAGAAGTAATTTTGAACACTGAAGCTTTCTTT
TRBJ2-3,.,TRBD2,TRBV5-4,CASSSSREAQYF,TGTGCCAGCAGCTCTTCGCGGGAGGCGCAGTATTTT
TRBJ1-1,.,.,TRBV7-9,CASSPQGRTEAFF,TGTGCCAGCAGCCCGCAGGGGCGTACTGAAGCTTTCTTT
TRBJ1-1,.,.,TRBV11-3,CASSLGSGPNTEAFF,TGTGCCAGCAGCTTAGGTTCAGGCCCGAACACTGAAGCTTTCTTT
TRBJ2-3,.,TRBD2,TRBV9,CASSGSGRHTDTQYF,TGTGCCAGCAGCGGTAGCGGGAGGCACACAGATACGCAGTATTTT
TRBJ2-5,.,.,TRBV9,CASSVVARGKSETQYF,TGTGCCAGCAGCGTAGTGGCCAGGGGAAAGTCGGAGACCCAGTACTTC